The next 16 T cell receptor beta chains were all read from a single sample in a study of ipilimumab plus nivolumab after autologous stem cell transplantation. Sequenced by immunoSEQ multiplex PCR; TCRdb stores in-frame clones only, minus some. The table records roughly 25,000 clones, 86% of them present only once. The material sequenced was PBMCs, taken in a trial of ipilimumab plus nivolumab as post-transplant consolidation. Source of these receptors: a male donor with diffuse large B-cell lymphoma.

This sequence joins TRBV10-3 and TRBJ2-5; TRBD2 aligns across 9 bases. Matching the DNA end better, TRBJ2-7 makes the J call doubtful. CDR1 ENHRY and CDR2 SYGVKD come from the germline V gene. The CDR3 consists of 16 residues. Here the CDR3 DNA reads TGTGCCATCAGTGACCCCACTAGAGCGGGGGGTTACGAGCAGTACTTC. Translated, it gives CAISDPTRAGGYEQYF.

The chain has TRBV7-2 and TRBJ2-1; D gene uncertain. Germline-derived CDR1 and CDR2 are SGHTA and FQGNSA. V dropped 5 bases and J dropped 5 bases, with 13 bases sitting between them. CDR3 size: 14 residues. The CDR3 bases are TGTGCCAGCAGCGACAAGCCCCTCCACAATGAGCAGTTCTTC. Residues: CASSDKPLHNEQFF.

The chain is built from TRBV28 and TRBJ1-2; TRBD1 is a possible D gene (5 bases). Trimming cost V 8 bases and J 0 bases, with 13 bases left between them. The germline V gene encodes CDR1 MDHEN and CDR2 SYDVKM. The CDR3 is made up of 14 amino acids. CDR3 DNA sequence: TGTGCCAGCTCGTCGGGGGGAGCTAACTATGGCTACACCTTC. Residues: CASSSGGANYGYTF.

V usage is TRBV5-6 and J usage is TRBJ2-1, with TRBD2 matching over 8 bases. The V gene's germline CDR1 is SGHDT and CDR2 YYEEEE. The CDR3 totals 16 residues. V gave up 6 bases and J gave up 8 bases; unmatched junction bases: 16. Here the CDR3 DNA reads TGTGCCAGCACCGCAATCGGGGGGGCCCCACGAGATGAGCAGTTCTTC. Translating gives CASTAIGGAPRDEQFF. The full variable domain, with the rest looked up from reference TRBV5-6 and TRBJ2-1, is DAGVTQSPTHLIKTRGQQVTLRCSPKSGHDTVSWYQQALGQGPQFIFQYYEEEERQRGNFPDRFSGHQFPNYSSELNVNALLLGDSALYLCASTAIGGAPRDEQFFGPGTRLTVL.

The chain has TRBV10-2 and TRBJ2-4, with 10 bases aligning to TRBD2. The CDR3 runs 15 residues. The germline V gene encodes CDR1 WSHSY and CDR2 SAAADI. The V segment lost 0 bases and the J segment 8 bases; nucleotides outside the gene matches: 4. CDR3 nucleotide sequence: TGCGCCAGCAGTGAGTCTAGCGGGGGGAGATACATTCAGTACTTC. Its translation is CASSESSGGRYIQYF.

In this sample, this clone turned up once. The chain couples TRBV7-2 to TRBJ2-2; 12 bases match TRBD2. The CDR3 spans 16 residues. Germline V gives CDR1 SGHTA, CDR2 FQGNSA. The J segment lost 6 bases and the V segment lost 5 bases, leaving 7 bases of the junction unmatched. The CDR3 region has the DNA TGTGCCAGCAGCCGCCGGACTAGCGGGGAGGCCGGGGAGCTGTTTTTT. It specifies CASSRRTSGEAGELFF.

The rearrangement links TRBV5-1 to TRBJ1-4; TRBD1 matches at 10 bases. The CDR3 sequence is 16 residues long. V shed 1 base and J 8 bases; nucleotides not matched to a gene: 8. Germline V gene sequence: CDR1 SGHRS, CDR2 YFSETQ. For the CDR3, the DNA is TGCGCCAGCAGCTTGACCCCCGGGACAGGGGAGGAAAAACTGTTTTTT. Protein: CASSLTPGTGEEKLFF.

V and J are TRBV19 and TRBJ2-1; 10 bases map to TRBD2. Per the germline V gene, CDR1 is LNHDA and CDR2 is SQIVND (reference sequence). The V and J ends lost 7 bases and 9 bases, in that order; junction bases with no gene match: 6. The CDR3 spans 13 residues. In DNA, the CDR3 is TGTGCCAGTAATAGCGGGGGGTTTGCTGAGCAGTTCTTC. Translation gives CASNSGGFAEQFF.

The V call is TRBV5-4, the J call TRBJ2-5; no clear D gene. The J call is in doubt because the DNA end fits TRBJ2-7 better. This CDR3 has 15 amino acids. In germline, CDR1 is SGHNT, CDR2 YYREEE (reference sequence). CDR3 sequence reads: CASSLVPGRINEQYF. The CDR3 coding sequence is TGTGCCAGCAGCCTTGTTCCGGGCAGGATCAACGAGCAGTACTTC.

The chain is built from TRBV7-9 and TRBJ1-1; tentatively, D is TRBD1 (6 bases). Germline lookup yields CDR1 SEHNR and CDR2 FQNEAQ (reference sequence). Trimming removed 3 bases at V and 1 base at J, with 15 bases between. The CDR3 runs 16 residues. CDR3 sequence reads: CASSFWGRGGNTEAFF. Written as DNA, the CDR3 is TGTGCCAGCAGCTTCTGGGGCAGGGGAGGGAACACTGAAGCTTTCTTT.

The chain has TRBV4-1 and TRBJ2-7; possible D gene TRBD1, 5 bases. Germline values: CDR1 MGHRA, CDR2 YSYEKL. V gave up 4 bases and J gave up 1 base, with 11 bases separating them. The CDR3 runs to 14 residues. The CDR3: CASSLGRGSYEQYF. CDR3 DNA: TGCGCCAGCAGCCTTGGAAGGGGTTCCTACGAGCAGTACTTC.

The V gene is TRBV19, the J gene TRBJ1-1; D is ambiguous. Germline CDR1 LNHDA, CDR2 SQIVND (reference sequence). Trimming left V 4 bases short and J 1 base short, with 10 bases between. This CDR3 region has 14 residues. The CDR3 DNA follows: TGTGCCAGTAGTAAAGGGATGGGGAACACTGAAGCTTTCTTT. Its protein is CASSKGMGNTEAFF.

This clone showed up just a few times. The chain joins TRBV7-9 to TRBJ1-2; unclear D gene. V lost 4 bases and J lost 4, with 10 bases in between. Germline assignment: CDR1 SEHNR and CDR2 FQNEAQ (reference sequence). The CDR3 is 13 amino acids. In nucleotides, the CDR3 is TGTGCCAGCAGCTACGACACCCCCTATGGCTACACCTTC. This translates into CASSYDTPYGYTF.

The J gene is TRBJ2-5, the V gene TRBV30; maybe TRBD2 (5 bases). The J call may be mistaken, given a closer DNA end match to TRBJ2-7. The CDR3 spans 16 residues. Germline loops: CDR1 GTSNPN, CDR2 SVGIG (reference sequence). The CDR3 DNA follows: TGTGCCTGGAGTGTAGGGCTATTGGGGAGCTCCTACGAGCAGTACTTC. It yields the protein CAWSVGLLGSSYEQYF.

Remarks on this clone: Other DNA sequences in this sample translate to the same CDR3. The chain recombines TRBV7-2 with TRBJ2-7; 7 bases map to TRBD1. Losses at the gene ends were 1 base for V and 1 base for J; bases not matched to a gene: 4. Germline V gene data show CDR1 as SGHTA and CDR2 as FQGNSA. The CDR3 has 15 residues. The CDR3 region is CASSLDGTVSYEQYF. The CDR3 DNA sequence: TGTGCCAGCAGCTTAGACGGGACAGTTTCCTACGAGCAGTACTTC.

The chain employs TRBV5-6 and TRBJ2-7; D is tentatively TRBD1 or TRBD2 (6 bases each). The CDR3 runs 14 residues. Trimming took 4 bases from V and 1 from J, leaving 12 bases between them. Germline values: CDR1 SGHDT, CDR2 YYEEEE. The CDR3 region is CASSLGGPSYEQYF. CDR3 sequence (DNA): TGTGCCAGCAGCCTGGGGGGCCCATCCTACGAGCAGTACTTC.